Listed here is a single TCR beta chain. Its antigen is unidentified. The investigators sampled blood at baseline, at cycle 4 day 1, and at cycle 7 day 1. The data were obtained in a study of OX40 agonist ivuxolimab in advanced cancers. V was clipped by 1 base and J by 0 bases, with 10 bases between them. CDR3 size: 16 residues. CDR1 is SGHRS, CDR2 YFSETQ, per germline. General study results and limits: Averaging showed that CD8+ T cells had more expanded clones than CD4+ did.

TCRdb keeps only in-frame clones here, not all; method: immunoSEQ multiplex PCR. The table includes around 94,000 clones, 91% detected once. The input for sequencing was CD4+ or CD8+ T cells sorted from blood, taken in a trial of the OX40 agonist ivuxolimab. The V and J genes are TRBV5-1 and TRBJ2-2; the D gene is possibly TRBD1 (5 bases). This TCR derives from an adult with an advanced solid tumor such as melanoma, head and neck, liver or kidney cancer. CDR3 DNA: TGCGCCAGCAGCTTGTTCAGGACAACGAACACCGGGGAGCTGTTTTTT. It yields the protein CASSLFRTTNTGELFF.